The 16 T cell receptor beta chains presented below share a single source sample, sequenced in a study of T cells in Graves' hyperthyroidism and ophthalmopathy. What was amplified from RNA transcripts were TCR beta CDR3 regions. Initially, a first-round RT-PCR of the TCR CDR3 employed the HTBI primer set. TCRdb passed the multiplex PCR reads through MiXCR, listing each CDR3 protein once. The table lists nearly 250,000 distinct CDR3 sequences, 16% of them singletons, with 25% to 30% in the top ten. The sequencing sample was made of blood. All receptors derive from a woman aged 18 to 35 with Graves' ophthalmopathy.

The sample holds many counts of this clonotype. The rearrangement joins TRBV12-3 or TRBV12-4 to TRBJ1-5; tentatively, D is TRBD1 (6 bases). The length of the CDR3 is 14 residues. Trimming took off 6 bases at V and 7 bases at J, with 16 bases between the two ends. CDR3 nucleotides: TGTGCCAGCAGAACAGGGCCCGAAGGGCAGCCCCAGCATTTT. Its protein product is CASRTGPEGQPQHF.

This clonotype was observed many times. The gene calls are TRBV6-1 and TRBJ2-7, with D perhaps matching TRBD2 (5 bases). CDR1 and CDR2 from the germline V gene are MNHNS and SASEGT. The CDR3 contains 14 residues. Trimming stripped 4 bases from V and 3 bases from J, with 13 bases between. As DNA, the CDR3 is TGTGCCAGCAGTGTGGTTCTAGCTCTCTACGAGCAGTACTTC. Protein: CASSVVLALYEQYF.

This clonotype appeared many times. The chain carries TRBV2 and TRBJ1-5; D remains unclear. The ends were cut back, 7 bases at V and 5 bases at J, with 9 bases in the middle. The CDR3 spans 12 residues. The germline V gene encodes CDR1 SNHLY and CDR2 FYNNEI. CDR3 bases: TGTGCCAGCACAAGGGTTGATCAGCCCCAGCATTTT. Amino acid sequence: CASTRVDQPQHF.

This clonotype was recorded at least ten times. V and J are TRBV12-3 or TRBV12-4 and TRBJ2-2; 8 bases match TRBD1. The CDR3 runs to 16 residues. Unmatched junction bases numbered 11, after V lost 7 bases and J lost 4 bases. The CDR3 here is CASTLMTTGGTGELFF. CDR3 DNA sequence: TGTGCCAGCACCCTAATGACTACAGGGGGCACCGGGGAGCTGTTTTTT.

This clonotype came up many times. The chain combines TRBV28 with TRBJ2-5; 11 bases line up with TRBD2. V lost 3 bases to trimming and J lost 0 bases; unmatched junction nucleotides: 9. This CDR3 spans 18 amino acids. The germline V gene has CDR1 MDHEN and CDR2 SYDVKM. The CDR3 nucleotides read TGTGCCAGCAGTTTCGAAATTTCACTAGCGGGGGACCAAGAGACCCAGTACTTC. Translation gives CASSFEISLAGDQETQYF.

This clonotype was counted ten times or more. V gene TRBV18 combines with J gene TRBJ2-1; no clear D gene. Per germline, CDR1 KGHSH and CDR2 LQKENI. Between the trimmed V and J ends, which lost 6 bases and 2 bases, there was a span of 14 bases. CDR3 size: 15 residues. This chain's CDR3 is CASSPDGDPYNEQFF. CDR3 coding DNA: TGTGCCAGCTCCCCGGACGGAGATCCCTACAATGAGCAGTTCTTC.

This clonotype was observed at least ten times. The V and J genes are TRBV20-1 and TRBJ2-1; 8 nucleotides match TRBD2. From germline, CDR1 is DFQATT and CDR2 SNEGSKA (reference sequence). J gave up 7 bases and V 5 bases, and 7 bases lay outside the gene matches. This CDR3 comprises 13 residues. The CDR3 protein is CSAAILAANEQFF. As DNA, the CDR3 is TGCAGTGCTGCAATACTAGCGGCGAATGAGCAGTTCTTC.

Many counts were recorded for this clonotype. This chain connects TRBV20-1 to TRBJ1-2, with a possible D match to TRBD1 (5 bases). This CDR3 contains 13 residues. Germline V CDR1 and CDR2: DFQATT, SNEGSKA (reference sequence). The germline V and J ends were trimmed by 5 bases and 1 base, with 11 bases remaining between them. CDR3: CSALRGNNYGYTF. The CDR3 DNA is TGCAGTGCTCTCCGGGGGAATAACTATGGCTACACCTTC.

At least ten counts were recorded for this clonotype. V is TRBV28 and J is TRBJ2-5; TRBD2 aligns across 8 bases. Germline V gene sequence: CDR1 MDHEN, CDR2 SYDVKM. CDR3 length: 15 amino acids. The ends lost 5 bases at V and 5 bases at J; junction bases unmatched: 10. The CDR3: CASSPPSGSEETQYF. Written as DNA, the CDR3 is TGTGCCAGCAGTCCACCCAGCGGGAGCGAGGAGACCCAGTACTTC. The variable domain in full, with the rest retrieved from reference TRBV28 and TRBJ2-5, is DVKVTQSSRYLVKRTGEKVFLECVQDMDHENMFWYRQDPGLGLRLIYFSYDVKMKEKGDIPEGYSVSREKKERFSLILESASTNQTSMYLCASSPPSGSEETQYFGPGTRLLVL.

With respect to this clonotype: It may be a read error: a sequence one base away is much more abundant. The chain is built from TRBV13 and TRBJ1-2; TRBD1 is a possible D gene (5 bases). The germline V gene has CDR1 PRHDT and CDR2 FYEKMQ (reference sequence). The CDR3 totals 13 residues. The CDR3 DNA follows: TGTGCCAGCAGTCCGAGTTGGGGGAATGGCTACGCCTTC. This gives the protein CASSPSWGNGYAF. The variable domain in full, with the rest retrieved from reference TRBV13 and TRBJ1-2, is AAGVIQSPRHLIKEKRETATLKCYPIPRHDTVYWYQQGPGQDPQFLISFYEKMQSDKGSIPDRFSAQQFSDYHSELNMSSLELGDSALYFCASSPSWGNGYAFGSGTRLTVV.

There are many counts of this clonotype. The V call is TRBV18, the J call TRBJ2-7; D tentatively reads TRBD1 or TRBD2 (5 bases each). From germline, CDR1 is KGHSH and CDR2 LQKENI. CDR3 length: 14 amino acids. V was cut by 3 bases and J by 1 base, with 10 bases left in between. CDR3 sequence: CASSPWDGSYEQYF. CDR3 sequence (DNA): TGTGCCAGCTCACCTTGGGACGGATCCTACGAGCAGTACTTC.

This clonotype came up many times. The chain couples TRBV11-3 to TRBJ2-7; perhaps TRBD2 as D (7 bases). This CDR3 has 14 residues. V was pared by 5 bases and J by 5 bases, with 16 bases between. The germline CDR1 and CDR2 sequences are SGHNT and YENEEA. The CDR3 spells CASSRGGAGHEQYF. CDR3 sequence (DNA): TGTGCCAGCAGCCGAGGGGGGGCGGGCCACGAGCAGTACTTC. The entire variable domain, with the rest obtained from reference TRBV11-3 and TRBJ2-7, is as follows: EAGVVQSPRYKIIEKKQPVAFWCNPISGHNTLYWYLQNLGQGPELLIRYENEEAVDDSQLPKDRFSAERLKGVDSTLKIQPAELGDSAVYLCASSRGGAGHEQYFGPGTRLTVT.

In its sample, this clonotype was seen many times. The V call is TRBV30, the J call TRBJ2-4, with 7 nucleotides matching TRBD2. This CDR3 has 17 residues. Germline V gives CDR1 GTSNPN, CDR2 SVGIG (reference sequence). J gave up 0 bases and V 0 bases, and 8 bases lay outside the gene matches. CDR3 region: CAWSVWLGRGAKNIQYF. For the CDR3, the DNA is TGTGCCTGGAGTGTATGGTTGGGGAGGGGAGCCAAAAACATTCAGTACTTC.

This clonotype was detected many times. This chain links TRBV3-1 with TRBJ1-2, with 9 positions matching TRBD1. With 0 bases clipped from V and 0 bases from J, the junction kept 2 bases outside the gene matches. Germline CDR1 reads LGHDT; CDR2 reads YNNKEL (reference sequence). The CDR3 is 16 amino acids. For the CDR3, the DNA is TGTGCCAGCAGCCAAGATCGGGACAGGGCTAACTATGGCTACACCTTC. Protein product: CASSQDRDRANYGYTF.

This clonotype was counted many times. This chain connects TRBV14 to TRBJ1-2; maybe TRBD1 (6 bases). Trimming pared 1 base from V and 6 bases from J, leaving 18 bases between. CDR1 is SGHDN, CDR2 FVKESK, per germline. This CDR3 contains 16 residues. CDR3: CASSQGGADALHGYTF. The CDR3 nucleotides are TGTGCCAGCAGCCAAGGGGGGGCCGATGCGCTGCATGGCTACACCTTC. Together with reference TRBV14 and TRBJ1-2, the CDR3 gives the full variable domain: EAGVTQFPSHSVIEKGQTVTLRCDPISGHDNLYWYRRVMGKEIKFLLHFVKESKQDESGMPNNRFLAERTGGTYSTLKVQPAELEDSGVYFCASSQGGADALHGYTFGSGTRLTVV.

The chain is built from TRBV5-1 and TRBJ2-2, with a tentative D call TRBD1 (5 bases). Germline-derived CDR1 and CDR2 are SGHRS and YFSETQ. This CDR3 region has 15 residues. V lost 5 bases to trimming and J lost 4 bases, with 15 bases between them. CDR3 sequence: CASSSRSGATGELFF. The CDR3 nucleotides read TGCGCCAGCAGTTCCCGGTCTGGGGCCACCGGGGAGCTGTTTTTT.